This T cell receptor beta chain was obtained from a study of beta chain features in type 1 diabetes. V shed 3 bases, J shed 2 bases, and the junction held 2 bases outside the gene matches. The CDR3 extends over 14 amino acids. Germline V gene data show CDR1 as KGHSH and CDR2 as LQKENI. Note on this clone: What it binds is not known.

Whole-study findings and limits: All four CD4+ subsets from Type 1 diabetes patients carried moderately but significantly shorter TCRB CDR3s.

Every bit of the isolated RNA underwent reverse transcription, so sequencing read expressed TCRB transcripts. Assay: immunoSEQ multiplex PCR; the TCRdb copy retains only in-frame clones and omits some. Of approximately 260,000 clones in the sample, around 22% were seen once. Sequencing was done on a sample of naive CD4+ T cells from blood. The TCR originated in a woman in her twenties or thirties with type 1 diabetes. The chain is built from TRBV18 and TRBJ2-3; 7 bases are a match to TRBD1. This CDR3 reads CASSPTGNTDTQYF. DNA of the CDR3: TGTGCCAGCTCACCGACAGGGAACACAGATACGCAGTATTTT. The complete variable domain, with remaining parts taken from reference TRBV18 and TRBJ2-3, reads NAGVMQNPRHLVRRRGQEARLRCSPMKGHSHVYWYRQLPEEGLKFMVYLQKENIIDESGMPKERFSAEFPKEGPSILRIQQVVRGDSAAYFCASSPTGNTDTQYFGPGTRLTVL.